These 32 T cell receptor beta chains came from one sample sequenced in a study of PD-1 blockade in classical Hodgkin lymphoma. Libraries were prepared by immunoSEQ multiplex PCR; TCRdb keeps only in-frame clonotypes and omits some of them. The repertoire holds just over 60,000 clones, with approximately 89% as singletons. Autologous stem cell transplantation was followed by relapse in every patient, and brentuximab vedotin exposure varied. The sequences come from peripheral blood mononuclear cells (PBMCs), collected at baseline. The receptor set was obtained from a human donor with classical Hodgkin lymphoma.

V usage is TRBV27 and J usage is TRBJ2-7; TRBD1 matches at 11 bases. This CDR3 comprises 15 residues. Germline CDR1 is MNHEY and CDR2 is SMNVEV (reference sequence). V lost 3 bases and J lost 3; bases outside the gene matches: 4. Here the CDR3 DNA reads TGTGCCAGCAGTTTTTGGACAGGGGGCCGCTACGAGCAGTACTTC. Translating it yields CASSFWTGGRYEQYF.

This sequence joins TRBV30 and TRBJ2-3; the match to TRBD2 covers 9 bases. Losses at the gene ends were 4 bases for V and 7 bases for J; bases not matched to a gene: 12. Germline-derived CDR1 and CDR2 are GTSNPN and SVGIG (reference sequence). The CDR3 totals 15 residues. CDR3 DNA sequence: TGTGCCTGGATGGGGCCTAGCGGGGACCCGAATACGCAGTATTTT. It translates to CAWMGPSGDPNTQYF.

The V call is TRBV28, the J call TRBJ1-5, with 9 bases identical to TRBD1. The CDR3 spans 20 residues. CDR1 is MDHEN and CDR2 is SYDVKM in the germline V gene. V shed 6 bases, J shed 0 bases, and the junction held 18 bases outside the gene matches. The CDR3 DNA reads TGTGCCAGCAGCTACTTTCCGGGACAGGGTAGGGGGTATAGCAATCAGCCCCAGCATTTT. Amino acid sequence: CASSYFPGQGRGYSNQPQHF. Full variable domain (remainder filled in from reference TRBV28 and TRBJ1-5): DVKVTQSSRYLVKRTGEKVFLECVQDMDHENMFWYRQDPGLGLRLIYFSYDVKMKEKGDIPEGYSVSREKKERFSLILESASTNQTSMYLCASSYFPGQGRGYSNQPQHFGDGTRLSIL.

The V gene is TRBV7-9, the J gene TRBJ1-3, with 7 bases fitting TRBD1. Germline CDR1 reads SEHNR; CDR2 reads FQNEAQ (reference sequence). The CDR3 contains 13 residues. The trim removed 5 bases at V and 5 bases at J, leaving 3 bases unmatched. CDR3 sequence: CASSQGGRNTIYF. Written as DNA, the CDR3 is TGTGCCAGCAGCCAGGGGGGAAGAAACACCATATATTTT.

V is TRBV19 and J is TRBJ2-1, with 9 bases aligning to TRBD2. V was clipped by 3 bases and J by 4 bases; unmatched bases: 13. Germline values: CDR1 LNHDA, CDR2 SQIVND (reference sequence). The CDR3 is 18 amino acids. The DNA for the CDR3 is TGTGCCAGTAGTATTCCGACTAGCGGACCGTTGGGGTACAATGAGCAGTTCTTC. It is translated as CASSIPTSGPLGYNEQFF.

This clone appeared a few times. The V gene is TRBV29-1, the J gene TRBJ2-6; 9 bases are a match to TRBD1. The trim removed 3 bases at V and 2 bases at J, leaving 14 bases unmatched. This CDR3 spans 19 amino acids. CDR1 and CDR2 (germline): SQVTM, ANQGSEA. CDR3 bases: TGCAGCGTTGAGAGAGGATCGGGACAGGGACCGACTGGGGCCAACGTCCTGACTTTC. It yields the protein CSVERGSGQGPTGANVLTF. The full variable domain, completed using reference TRBV29-1 and TRBJ2-6, is SAVISQKPSRDICQRGTSLTIQCQVDSQVTMMFWYRQQPGQSLTLIATANQGSEATYESGFVIDKFPISRPNLTFSTLTVSNMSPEDSSIYLCSVERGSGQGPTGANVLTFGAGSRLTVL.

J is TRBJ1-1 and V is TRBV6-5; 8 positions match TRBD1. The CDR3 has 14 amino acids. V lost 5 bases and J lost 6; bases outside the gene matches: 8. Per the germline V gene, CDR1 is MNHEY and CDR2 is SVGAGI. The CDR3 region has the DNA TGTGCCAGCAGTCGCGGACAGGGAGTCTCTGAAGCTTTCTTT. Amino acids: CASSRGQGVSEAFF.

The rearrangement joins TRBV6-1 to TRBJ1-1, with TRBD1 matching 7 bases. Losses at the gene ends were 4 bases for V and 3 bases for J; bases not matched to a gene: 5. CDR3 length equals 14 residues. Germline V gene lookup returns CDR1 MNHNS and CDR2 SASEGT. CDR3 region: CASSGGQRYTEAFF. CDR3 in DNA: TGTGCCAGCAGTGGGGGACAGAGGTACACTGAAGCTTTCTTT.

V and J are TRBV5-1 and TRBJ2-7, with TRBD1 identical over 8 bases. V shed 0 bases and J 4 bases; nucleotides not matched to a gene: 3. CDR1 SGHRS and CDR2 YFSETQ come from the germline V gene. The CDR3 covers 14 residues. CDR3 sequence (DNA): TGCGCCAGCAGCTTGGGACAGGGGATGTACGAGCAGTACTTC. Its translation: CASSLGQGMYEQYF.

This clone was recorded only once. J is TRBJ1-1 and V is TRBV7-2; perhaps TRBD1 as D (6 bases). Trimming left V 6 bases short and J 5 bases short, with 13 bases between. Germline CDR1 reads SGHTA; CDR2 reads FQGNSA. This CDR3 region has 13 residues. In nucleotides, the CDR3 is TGTGCCAGCAGACAGGGAAAGGGAACTGAAGCTTTCTTT. It encodes CASRQGKGTEAFF.

The CDR3 spells CASSYSTAGSNEKLFF. DNA for the CDR3: TGTGCCAGCAGTTACTCGACGGCAGGGTCAAATGAAAAACTGTTTTTT. V and J are TRBV6-5 and TRBJ1-4; tentatively, D is TRBD1 (5 bases). The CDR3 runs 16 residues. The V gene lost 0 bases and the J gene lost 5 bases, with 13 bases spanning the gap. Germline CDR1 MNHEY, CDR2 SVGAGI.

The V call is TRBV5-4, the J call TRBJ1-2; D is uncertain. Germline CDR1 and CDR2: SGHNT and YYREEE (reference sequence). Trimming shortened V by 4 bases and J by 4 bases, and 17 bases separated the two germline ends. This CDR3 spans 15 amino acids. The CDR3 is CASSQVEQSTYGYTF. The CDR3 nucleotides are TGTGCCAGCAGCCAAGTGGAACAGTCGACCTATGGCTACACCTTC.

This sequence joins TRBV27 and TRBJ1-1; unclear D gene. The ends were cut back, 6 bases at V and 1 base at J, with 6 bases in the middle. In germline, CDR1 is MNHEY, CDR2 SMNVEV (reference sequence). The CDR3 runs to 12 residues. The DNA of the CDR3 is TGTGCCAGCAGCTATGGGAACACTGAAGCTTTCTTT. Encoded protein: CASSYGNTEAFF.

The J gene is TRBJ2-1, the V gene TRBV19, with 9 bases lining up with TRBD2. Germline CDR1 reads LNHDA; CDR2 reads SQIVND (reference sequence). Trimming took 2 bases from V and 5 from J; bases not matched to a gene: 10. There are 17 residues in the CDR3. DNA of the CDR3: TGTGCCAGTAGTATACCCCCGGGAGCGGGGGGTGACAATGAGCAGTTCTTC. Amino acids: CASSIPPGAGGDNEQFF.

The chain couples TRBV6-5 to TRBJ2-3, with D perhaps TRBD2 (6 bases). CDR3 length: 15 residues. The V end lost 4 bases, the J end lost 4 bases, and 15 bases lay between the germline ends. Germline values: CDR1 MNHEY, CDR2 SVGAGI. The CDR3 region is CASSLGTGDADTQYF. CDR3 DNA: TGTGCCAGCAGTTTAGGGACTGGGGATGCAGATACGCAGTATTTT.

The chain links TRBV7-9 to TRBJ2-3; D gene unclear. The CDR3 contains 12 residues. CDR1 and CDR2 (germline): SEHNR, FQNEAQ (reference sequence). The V end was cut by 0 bases, the J end by 13 bases, with 11 bases between. In DNA, the CDR3 is TGTGCCAGCAGCTTAGCCGGAAAGGTGAAGTATTTT. Translated, it gives CASSLAGKVKYF.

The genes are TRBV5-1 and TRBJ2-2, with D uncertain. This CDR3 is 15 amino acids long. Trimming pared 1 base from V and 5 bases from J, leaving 12 bases between. From germline, CDR1 is SGHRS and CDR2 YFSETQ. CDR3 DNA: TGCGCCAGCAGCTTGAGGACCCCCGGTACCGGGGAGCTGTTTTTT. Encoded protein: CASSLRTPGTGELFF.

The chain carries TRBV11-3 and TRBJ2-7, with D possibly matching TRBD1 (7 bases). The germline V gene has CDR1 SGHNT and CDR2 YENEEA. The ends were cut back, 4 bases at V and 3 bases at J, with 13 bases in the middle. The CDR3 has 14 amino acids. CDR3 bases: TGTGCCAGCAGCTACCGACAGGGAGGCTACGAGCAGTACTTC. Translating it yields CASSYRQGGYEQYF.

This clone was seen a single time. The rearrangement uses TRBV5-1 and TRBJ1-5; 7 positions agree with TRBD1. The J segment lost 4 bases and the V segment lost 0 bases, leaving 4 bases of the junction unmatched. Looked up from germline, CDR1 is SGHRS and CDR2 is YFSETQ. This CDR3 is 15 amino acids long. CDR3 sequence (DNA): TGCGCCAGCAGCTTGGGACAGGGTGAAAATCAGCCCCAGCATTTT. Amino acids: CASSLGQGENQPQHF.

The chain joins TRBV29-1 to TRBJ1-5; D call uncertain. CDR1 SQVTM and CDR2 ANQGSEA come from the germline V gene. This CDR3 is 13 amino acids long. The CDR3 is CSNRHYSNQPQHF. The CDR3 region has the DNA TGCAGTAACCGGCATTATAGCAATCAGCCCCAGCATTTT.

The chain recombines TRBV11-2 with TRBJ2-2, with D maybe TRBD1 (6 bases). Germline CDR1 is SGHAT and CDR2 is FQNNGV. The V end lost 1 base, the J end lost 4 bases, and 19 bases lay between the germline ends. The CDR3 sequence is 18 residues long. CDR3 bases: TGTGCCAGCAGCTTAGCCCACTATCTTACAGGGCGCACCGGGGAGCTGTTTTTT. Its protein is CASSLAHYLTGRTGELFF. Drawing the rest from reference TRBV11-2 and TRBJ2-2, the complete variable domain is EAGVAQSPRYKIIEKRQSVAFWCNPISGHATLYWYQQILGQGPKLLIQFQNNGVVDDSQLPKDRFSAERLKGVDSTLKIQPAKLEDSAVYLCASSLAHYLTGRTGELFFGEGSRLTVL.

V gene TRBV11-2 combines with J gene TRBJ2-3; a possible D gene is TRBD2 (6 bases). CDR3 length equals 16 residues. CDR1 SGHAT and CDR2 FQNNGV come from the germline V gene. Trimming took 4 bases from V and 1 from J, leaving 15 bases between them. CDR3 coding DNA: TGTGCCAGCAGCTCACTAGCACGAGGGGGCACAGATACGCAGTATTTT. Encoded protein: CASSSLARGGTDTQYF.

The chain employs TRBV7-8 and TRBJ2-7; D may be TRBD1 (6 bases). The CDR3 loop spans 15 amino acids. From germline, CDR1 is SGHVS and CDR2 FQNEAQ. V dropped 6 bases and J dropped 0 bases, with 15 bases sitting between them. The CDR3 nucleotides read TGTGCCAGCAGGATAAACAGGGCGAGCTCCTACGAGCAGTACTTC. Translated: CASRINRASSYEQYF.

The chain links TRBV28 to TRBJ2-3; 8 positions agree with TRBD2. CDR1 MDHEN and CDR2 SYDVKM come from the germline V gene. The CDR3 is 14 residues long. Trimming took 5 bases from V and 5 from J; bases not matched to a gene: 6. CDR3 loop: CASSISGVVDTQYF. The CDR3 DNA reads TGTGCCAGCAGTATTAGCGGGGTTGTAGATACGCAGTATTTT. Using reference TRBV28 and TRBJ2-3 for the parts outside the CDR3, the full variable domain is DVKVTQSSRYLVKRTGEKVFLECVQDMDHENMFWYRQDPGLGLRLIYFSYDVKMKEKGDIPEGYSVSREKKERFSLILESASTNQTSMYLCASSISGVVDTQYFGPGTRLTVL.

This rearrangement joins TRBV29-1 to TRBJ2-1; 11 nucleotides agree with TRBD2. CDR1 and CDR2 (germline): SQVTM, ANQGSEA. The V segment lost 6 bases and the J segment 9 bases; nucleotides outside the gene matches: 1. This CDR3 is built from 11 residues. CDR3 region: CSVGLAGEQFF. The CDR3 DNA is TGCAGCGTAGGACTAGCGGGTGAGCAGTTCTTC.

V gene TRBV5-1 combines with J gene TRBJ2-3; D perhaps matches TRBD1 (5 bases). The germline CDR1 and CDR2 sequences are SGHRS and YFSETQ. This CDR3 comprises 16 residues. V was cut by 0 bases and J by 3 bases, with 14 bases left in between. CDR3: CASSLAVGAWTDTQYF. The CDR3 DNA sequence: TGCGCCAGCAGCTTGGCCGTAGGGGCCTGGACAGATACGCAGTATTTT.

This chain links TRBV18 with TRBJ2-1, with unresolved D. The germline V and J ends were trimmed by 2 bases and 0 bases, with 17 bases remaining between them. This CDR3 is built from 18 residues. CDR1 is KGHSH, CDR2 LQKENI, per germline. For the CDR3, the DNA is TGTGCCAGCTCACCAGGGCTTAACACCATCAGCTCCTACAATGAGCAGTTCTTC. Its translation is CASSPGLNTISSYNEQFF. Full variable domain (remainder filled in from reference TRBV18 and TRBJ2-1): NAGVMQNPRHLVRRRGQEARLRCSPMKGHSHVYWYRQLPEEGLKFMVYLQKENIIDESGMPKERFSAEFPKEGPSILRIQQVVRGDSAAYFCASSPGLNTISSYNEQFFGPGTRLTVL.

By share, this clone counts as medium-sized (0.01 to 0.1%). The V and J genes are TRBV9 and TRBJ2-2, with 12 bases fitting TRBD1. Trimming cost V 4 bases and J 4 bases; bases outside gene matches: 11. CDR1 is SGDLS, CDR2 YYNGEE, per germline. CDR3 length: 18 residues. CDR3 DNA: TGTGCCAGCAGCAAGTGGGAGGGACAGGGGGCAACCACCGGGGAGCTGTTTTTT. It translates to CASSKWEGQGATTGELFF. Supplemented by reference TRBV9 and TRBJ2-2, the full variable domain reads DSGVTQTPKHLITATGQRVTLRCSPRSGDLSVYWYQQSLDQGLQFLIQYYNGEERAKGNILERFSAQQFPDLHSELNLSSLELGDSALYFCASSKWEGQGATTGELFFGEGSRLTVL.

The V call is TRBV4-2, the J call TRBJ2-3; 10 bases are a match to TRBD2. Germline V gives CDR1 LGHNA, CDR2 YNFKEQ. The CDR3 covers 17 residues. Germline trimming cut 3 bases from V and 2 bases from J; bases unmatched to any gene: 8. CDR3 bases: TGTGCCAGCAGCCACCAAGCGGGGGGGCAACCCACAGATACGCAGTATTTT. It encodes CASSHQAGGQPTDTQYF.

The V gene is TRBV11-2, the J gene TRBJ1-1; tentatively, D is TRBD1 (5 bases). Trimming stripped 0 bases from V and 8 bases from J, with 16 bases between. CDR1 SGHAT and CDR2 FQNNGV come from the germline V gene. The CDR3 runs to 15 residues. The DNA for the CDR3 is TGTGCCAGCAGCTTAGATTTCCAGTGGGGCCGGGAAGCTTTCTTT. Translating gives CASSLDFQWGREAFF.

The gene calls are TRBV7-6 and TRBJ1-5; D remains unclear. Germline V CDR1 and CDR2: SGHVS, FNYEAQ. CDR3 length: 15 residues. The V end was cut by 2 bases, the J end by 0 bases, with 8 bases between. The CDR3 sequence is CASSLNPYSNQPQHF. DNA for the CDR3: TGTGCCAGCAGCTTAAACCCTTATAGCAATCAGCCCCAGCATTTT.

The chain is built from TRBV7-8 and TRBJ1-1; D possibly corresponds to TRBD1 (5 bases). This CDR3 is 16 amino acids long. Germline CDR1 and CDR2: SGHVS and FQNEAQ. The V and J ends lost 1 base and 6 bases respectively, with 18 bases between them. CDR3 amino acids: CASSLVWPGSYPEAFF. The DNA for the CDR3 is TGTGCCAGCAGCTTAGTTTGGCCAGGGTCGTACCCTGAAGCTTTCTTT.